This TCR beta chain was captured in a study of human T cells and chemical hapten exposure. Time point in this sample: patch test 2, 6 weeks after DPC sensitization. Treatment specified: therapeutic diphenylcyclopropenone sensitization with weekly scalp DPC. The donor pool consisted of alopecia patients aged 18 to 70 years, considered suitable for DPC. Study results and limitations: Controls formed significantly fewer large CDR3 similarity clusters than expanded TCRs did. With regard to DPC sensitization, TCRs above 1 in 1000 frequency did not change.

This clonotype has a count of ten or more. Its specificity is unknown. TCRdb re-called the RACE reads through MiXCR, storing one row per CDR3 protein. The top ten hold under 1.5% of the sample, which has about 82,000 distinct CDR3 sequences, 6.6% seen once. Here the sequenced sample was whole blood, taken in connection with sensitization to the hapten diphenylcyclopropenone (DPC). This clonotype was sampled from a woman aged 25 to 39 with alopecia areata. Some clones in this sample may be carry-over from other donors' samples.

The CDR3 region has the DNA TGCGCCAGCAGCTCGCCCCGGGACAGGGTCTATGAGCAGTTCTTC. Protein: CASSSPRDRVYEQFF. The rearrangement joins TRBV5-1 to TRBJ2-1; TRBD1 matches at 9 bases. Germline V CDR1 and CDR2: SGHRS, YFSETQ. The CDR3 is made up of 15 amino acids. Trimming took 3 bases from V and 8 from J; bases not matched to a gene: 9.